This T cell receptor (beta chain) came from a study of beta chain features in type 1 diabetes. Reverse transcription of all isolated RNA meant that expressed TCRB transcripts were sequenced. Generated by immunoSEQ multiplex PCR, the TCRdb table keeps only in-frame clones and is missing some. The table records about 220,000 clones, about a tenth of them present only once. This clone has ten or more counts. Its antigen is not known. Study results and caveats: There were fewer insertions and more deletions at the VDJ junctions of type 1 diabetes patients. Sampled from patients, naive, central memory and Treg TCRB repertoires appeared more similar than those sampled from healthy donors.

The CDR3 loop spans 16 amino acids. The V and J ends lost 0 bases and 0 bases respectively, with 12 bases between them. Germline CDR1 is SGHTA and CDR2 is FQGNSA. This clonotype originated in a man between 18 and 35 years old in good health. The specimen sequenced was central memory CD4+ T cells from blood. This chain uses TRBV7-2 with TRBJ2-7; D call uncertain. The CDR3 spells CASSLAPSESSYEQYF. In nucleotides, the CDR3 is TGTGCCAGCAGCTTAGCGCCCTCGGAAAGCTCCTACGAGCAGTACTTC.